Below, 6 T cell receptor beta chains from the same sample are listed, as sequenced in a study of T cell repertoires in cytomegalovirus infection. Their antigen targets remain unknown. TCRdb reprocessed the reads via MiXCR and lists one record per CDR3 protein. Of roughly 80,000 distinct CDR3 sequences listed, 35% to 45% were seen once; the top ten hold more than 80%. Sequences were derived from CD8+ T cells from cultured PBMCs, sampled from culture after CMV antigen stimulation. These receptor sequences come from a human donor in good health (CMV status not recorded). Some clones in this sample may be carry-over from other donors' samples.

There are a few counts of this clonotype. V usage is TRBV7-8 and J usage is TRBJ2-7; 8 positions match TRBD1. Germline CDR1 and CDR2: SGHVS and FQNEAQ. The CDR3 is 15 residues long. Trimming took 2 bases from V and 2 from J; bases not matched to a gene: 5. The CDR3 DNA follows: TGTGCCAGCAGCTTACTTGAACAGGGGGCCTACGAGCAGTACTTC. It encodes CASSLLEQGAYEQYF. Filled out from reference TRBV7-8 and TRBJ2-7, the complete variable domain reads GAGVSQSPRYKVAKRGQDVALRCDPISGHVSLFWYQQALGQGPEFLTYFQNEAQLDKSGLPSDRFFAERPEGSVSTLKIQRTQQEDSAVYLCASSLLEQGAYEQYFGPGTRLTVT.

This clonotype turned up a few times. The rearrangement uses TRBV28 and TRBJ1-5, with 9 bases matching TRBD1. This CDR3 has 18 residues. CDR1 and CDR2 (germline): MDHEN, SYDVKM. Unmatched junction bases numbered 13, after V lost 5 bases and J lost 2 bases. The CDR3 DNA reads as TGTGCCAGCAGTCCTCGGACAGGGGTTTATAGTGGCAATCAGCCCCAGCATTTT. The encoded protein is CASSPRTGVYSGNQPQHF.

The chain joins TRBV14 to TRBJ1-2, with D unclear. The CDR3 covers 13 residues. Germline loops: CDR1 SGHDN, CDR2 FVKESK. Trimming stripped 4 bases from V and 8 bases from J, with 14 bases between. CDR3 protein: CASSRRGDLGYTF. CDR3 coding DNA: TGTGCCAGCAGCCGACGTGGGGATTTAGGCTACACCTTC.

In this sample, this clonotype turned up a few times. V and J are TRBV7-2 and TRBJ1-2, with 9 nucleotides matching TRBD1. In germline, CDR1 is SGHTA, CDR2 FQGNSA. This CDR3 comprises 16 residues. The V gene end was trimmed by 6 bases and the J gene end by 4 bases; junction bases not matched to a gene: 12. The CDR3 sequence is CASRERPWTGAYGYTF. The CDR3, as DNA: TGTGCCAGCAGAGAGCGCCCCTGGACAGGGGCCTATGGCTACACCTTC.

In this sample, this clonotype turned up a few times. CDR3 DNA sequence: TGTGCCAGCAGCTCCGAGGGCGCCACCCACAATGAGCAGTTCTTC. It yields the protein CASSSEGATHNEQFF. The J gene is TRBJ2-1, the V gene TRBV7-3; D may be TRBD2 (5 bases). Germline CDR1 reads SGHTA; CDR2 reads FQGTGA. The CDR3 spans 15 residues. The V and J ends lost 4 bases and 5 bases respectively, with 15 bases between them.

V gene TRBV20-1 combines with J gene TRBJ2-7; D remains unclear. CDR1 DFQATT and CDR2 SNEGSKA come from the germline V gene (reference sequence). The ends were cut back, 1 base at V and 2 bases at J, with 15 bases in the middle. CDR3 size: 15 residues. CDR3 amino acids: CSARGLQGFTYEQYF. CDR3 nucleotide sequence: TGCAGTGCTAGAGGACTCCAAGGTTTCACCTACGAGCAGTACTTC.